These 29 T cell receptor beta chains were all obtained from the same sample, sequenced in a study of T cell repertoires in cytomegalovirus infection. Antigen specificity for these receptors is unknown. One entry per CDR3 protein results from TCRdb running MiXCR on the reads. The sample carries about 570,000 distinct CDR3 sequences, around 40% recorded once. This sample comprised cultured PBMCs, obtained from culture after CMV antigen stimulation. The receptor set was obtained from a human donor in good health (CMV status not recorded). Some clones in this sample may be carry-over from other donors' samples.

The rearrangement uses TRBV7-2 and TRBJ2-7, with 11 bases lining up with TRBD2. Germline V gene data show CDR1 as SGHTA and CDR2 as FQGNSA. This CDR3 spans 16 amino acids. V was pared by 1 base and J by 9 bases, with 11 bases of the junction left unmatched. The CDR3 region is CASSLVALTSGSGQYF. In DNA form, the CDR3 reads TGTGCCAGCAGCTTAGTCGCCTTAACTAGCGGGAGTGGGCAGTACTTC.

This chain uses TRBV6-6 with TRBJ2-5; TRBD1 might be the D (6 bases). The CDR3 covers 14 residues. The germline CDR1 and CDR2 sequences are MNHNY and SVGAGI (reference sequence). V lost 5 bases, J lost 4 bases, and 14 bases lay in between. The chain's CDR3 is CASSTRQAGETQYF. The CDR3 DNA follows: TGTGCCAGCAGTACTAGACAGGCGGGAGAGACCCAGTACTTC.

This clonotype was counted once. The rearrangement uses TRBV29-1 and TRBJ2-1; either TRBD1 or TRBD2 may supply D (5 bases each). CDR3 length: 15 amino acids. V was pared by 6 bases and J by 0 bases, with 15 bases between. Germline values: CDR1 SQVTM, CDR2 ANQGSEA. CDR3 in amino acids: CSVPVGVSSYNEQFF. The CDR3 DNA follows: TGCAGCGTCCCGGTGGGGGTAAGCTCCTACAATGAGCAGTTCTTC.

The chain has TRBV7-9 and TRBJ1-1; D is unresolved. V lost 6 bases and J 3 bases, leaving 14 bases between the germline ends. The germline V gene has CDR1 SEHNR and CDR2 FQNEAQ (reference sequence). The CDR3 totals 14 residues. CDR3 DNA sequence: TGTGCCAGCAGTTCTCAGGTGAGCGACACTGAAGCTTTCTTT. Amino acid sequence: CASSSQVSDTEAFF.

The chain couples TRBV6-2 or TRBV6-3 to TRBJ2-1; D may be TRBD1 (6 bases). CDR3 size: 13 residues. CDR1 and CDR2 from the germline V gene are MNHEY and SVGEGT. V lost 7 bases, J lost 4 bases, and 11 bases lay in between. CDR3 coding DNA: TGTGCCAGCACCCCGACAGGATACAATGAGCAGTTCTTC. It translates to CASTPTGYNEQFF.

V is TRBV7-2 and J is TRBJ2-1, with D perhaps being TRBD1 or TRBD2 (5 bases each). Looked up from germline, CDR1 is SGHTA and CDR2 is FQGNSA. The V end lost 4 bases, the J end lost 4 bases, and 11 bases lay between the germline ends. This CDR3 region has 14 residues. CDR3 DNA sequence: TGTGCCAGCAGCTCCGGGACGTATTACAATGAGCAGTTCTTC. This sequence encodes CASSSGTYYNEQFF.

The chain joins TRBV6-2 or TRBV6-3 to TRBJ2-7; 10 bases match TRBD2. The germline V gene encodes CDR1 MNHEY and CDR2 SVGEGT. Trimming took 6 bases from V and 5 from J; bases not matched to a gene: 7. The CDR3 spans 14 residues. The CDR3 loop is CASRLAGPFNEQYF. CDR3 DNA: TGTGCCAGCAGACTAGCGGGGCCCTTTAACGAGCAGTACTTC.

This clonotype was observed a handful of times. V gene TRBV24-1 combines with J gene TRBJ2-1, with 9 bases aligning to TRBD2. The CDR3 is 15 residues long. CDR1 is KGHDR and CDR2 is SFDVKD in the germline V gene. The junction had 6 bases not matched to a gene; V was cut back by 0 bases and J by 10 bases. The CDR3 DNA is TGTGCCACCAGTGATTTGTTATCTAGCGGGGTAGAGCAGTTCTTC. The encoded protein is CATSDLLSSGVEQFF.

This clonotype was seen once. The junction differs from germline at one of its ends, possibly a read error. The chain combines TRBV20-1 with TRBJ1-5; D gene uncertain. The CDR3 is 14 amino acids. Germline lookup yields CDR1 DFQATT and CDR2 SNEGSKA (reference sequence). CDR3 amino acids: CSAGDRIENQPQHF. Written as DNA, the CDR3 is TGCAGTGCTGGAGACCGTATTGAGAATCAGCCCCAGCATTTT.

This clonotype has only a few counts. This chain links TRBV5-1 with TRBJ2-3, with no clear D. The ends were cut back, 5 bases at V and 0 bases at J, with 10 bases in the middle. CDR3 length: 14 residues. Germline V gene lookup returns CDR1 SGHRS and CDR2 YFSETQ. CDR3 protein: CASSSGWSTDTQYF. CDR3 DNA sequence: TGCGCCAGCAGTAGTGGCTGGAGCACAGATACGCAGTATTTT.

The chain couples TRBV2 to TRBJ2-3; 12 bases agree with TRBD2. The CDR3 runs 13 residues. Germline CDR1 and CDR2: SNHLY and FYNNEI. V was pared by 9 bases and J by 6 bases, with 4 bases of the junction left unmatched. CDR3 sequence: CAREGLAGDTQYF. CDR3 nucleotide sequence: TGTGCCAGGGAAGGACTAGCGGGGGATACGCAGTATTTT.

This clonotype was found a few times. The rearrangement links TRBV7-2 to TRBJ2-1; either TRBD1 or TRBD2 may supply D (7 bases each). This CDR3 region has 15 residues. Deletions cut 5 bases from V and 7 bases from J, with 18 bases between. Germline CDR1 is SGHTA and CDR2 is FQGNSA. CDR3: CASSPSGGALNEQFF. CDR3 coding DNA: TGTGCCAGCAGCCCTTCAGGGGGGGCTCTAAATGAGCAGTTCTTC.

The rearrangement joins TRBV7-9 to TRBJ2-5, with 7 bases lining up with TRBD1. Germline-derived CDR1 and CDR2 are SEHNR and FQNEAQ (reference sequence). This CDR3 is 14 amino acids long. The junction had 6 bases not matched to a gene; V was cut back by 5 bases and J by 3 bases. The CDR3 here is CASSTVTGKETQYF. DNA for the CDR3: TGTGCCAGCAGCACCGTGACAGGGAAAGAGACCCAGTACTTC.

This clonotype has a handful of counts. The chain links TRBV5-6 to TRBJ2-3; D remains unclear. The germline V gene encodes CDR1 SGHDT and CDR2 YYEEEE. V shed 0 bases and J shed 0 bases, with 11 bases lying between them. There are 16 residues in the CDR3. Here the CDR3 DNA reads TGTGCCAGCAGCTTGGATAAAGGGTGGAGCACAGATACGCAGTATTTT. This translates into CASSLDKGWSTDTQYF. Looking up the rest from reference TRBV5-6 and TRBJ2-3 gives the full variable domain: DAGVTQSPTHLIKTRGQQVTLRCSPKSGHDTVSWYQQALGQGPQFIFQYYEEEERQRGNFPDRFSGHQFPNYSSELNVNALLLGDSALYLCASSLDKGWSTDTQYFGPGTRLTVL.

The chain couples TRBV20-1 to TRBJ2-7, with D perhaps TRBD2 (6 bases). Per germline, CDR1 DFQATT and CDR2 SNEGSKA (reference sequence). This CDR3 spans 17 amino acids. The V and J ends lost 6 bases and 4 bases respectively, with 28 bases between them. In DNA form, the CDR3 reads TGCAGTGCGCCCCCCATTGGAGGGTCTACGGCGGGTTACGAGCAGTACTTC. Its protein product is CSAPPIGGSTAGYEQYF.

The chain uses TRBV10-3 and TRBJ2-1; 9 bases fit TRBD2. The ends lost 4 bases at V and 6 bases at J; junction bases unmatched: 7. Per germline, CDR1 ENHRY and CDR2 SYGVKD. The CDR3 covers 15 residues. CDR3 coding DNA: TGTGCCATCAGTGGCATAGCGGGAGAGGGCAATGAGCAGTTCTTC. This sequence encodes CAISGIAGEGNEQFF.

The gene calls are TRBV27 and TRBJ1-2; D is undetermined. CDR1 is MNHEY and CDR2 is SMNVEV in the germline V gene (reference sequence). This CDR3 is 14 amino acids long. V dropped 2 bases and J dropped 4 bases, with 11 bases sitting between them. Here the CDR3 reads CASSLNGPIYGYTF. DNA for the CDR3: TGTGCCAGCAGTTTAAACGGGCCGATCTATGGCTACACCTTC.

The rearrangement uses TRBV11-3 and TRBJ1-1, with TRBD1 as a possible D gene (5 bases). Germline V gene lookup returns CDR1 SGHNT and CDR2 YENEEA. CDR3 size: 18 residues. Trimming pared 1 base from V and 4 bases from J, leaving 22 bases between. For the CDR3, the DNA is TGTGCCAGCAGCTTAGTTCCGGGGCACCCTATTAAGGGCACTGAAGCTTTCTTT. Translating it yields CASSLVPGHPIKGTEAFF.

In this sample, this clonotype turned up a few times. The genes are TRBV12-3 or TRBV12-4 and TRBJ2-7; a weak D match, TRBD1 (6 bases). Trimming took 6 bases from V and 2 from J, leaving 11 bases between them. CDR3 length: 13 amino acids. Here the CDR3 reads CASRFGDTYEQYF. The CDR3 DNA sequence: TGTGCCAGCAGGTTTGGGGACACCTACGAGCAGTACTTC.

V and J are TRBV11-2 and TRBJ1-1; D is ambiguous. Trimming stripped 3 bases from V and 0 bases from J, with 14 bases between. This CDR3 contains 16 residues. Germline CDR1 SGHAT, CDR2 FQNNGV. DNA of the CDR3: TGTGCCAGCAGCTTCTCTTCTGGGCTGCTGAACACTGAAGCTTTCTTT. Translating it yields CASSFSSGLLNTEAFF.

The rearrangement links TRBV7-9 to TRBJ2-7; perhaps D is TRBD1 or TRBD2 (7 bases each). The CDR3 has 15 amino acids. The V gene's germline CDR1 is SEHNR and CDR2 FQNEAQ (reference sequence). V lost 6 bases and J 7 bases, leaving 22 bases between the germline ends. CDR3 in amino acids: CASRATGATGGEQYF. In DNA, the CDR3 is TGTGCCAGCAGGGCTACAGGGGCCACCGGGGGGGAGCAGTACTTC.

This rearrangement joins TRBV10-3 to TRBJ2-5, with a tentative D call TRBD1 (6 bases). Germline lookup yields CDR1 ENHRY and CDR2 SYGVKD. The CDR3 totals 11 residues. V was pared by 4 bases and J by 13 bases, with 13 bases between. This CDR3 reads CAISVSDSMYF. The DNA of the CDR3 is TGTGCCATCAGTGTGTCGGACAGCATGTACTTC.

The rearrangement uses TRBV11-2 and TRBJ2-2, with D possibly TRBD2 on 5 matching bases. The CDR3 loop spans 16 amino acids. Per germline, CDR1 SGHAT and CDR2 FQNNGV. Deletions cut 5 bases from V and 7 bases from J, with 20 bases between. CDR3 sequence: CASSPSRVGESGELFF. DNA of the CDR3: TGTGCCAGCAGCCCCTCGCGAGTGGGAGAAAGCGGGGAGCTGTTTTTT.

V usage is TRBV20-1 and J usage is TRBJ1-5; 10 nucleotides agree with TRBD1. Losses at the gene ends were 1 base for V and 9 bases for J; bases not matched to a gene: 9. Per the germline V gene, CDR1 is DFQATT and CDR2 is SNEGSKA (reference sequence). This CDR3 region has 15 residues. The CDR3 protein is CSARVGRGQGRPQHF. The CDR3 nucleotides are TGCAGTGCTAGAGTTGGTAGGGGACAGGGGCGGCCCCAGCATTTT.

There are a few counts of this clonotype. This rearrangement joins TRBV5-1 to TRBJ2-7, with TRBD1 identical over 10 bases. V shed 3 bases and J 2 bases; nucleotides not matched to a gene: 2. The CDR3 spans 14 residues. Germline lookup yields CDR1 SGHRS and CDR2 YFSETQ. As DNA, the CDR3 is TGCGCCAGCAGCTGGGACAGGGGCACCTACGAGCAGTACTTC. Protein product: CASSWDRGTYEQYF.

The rearrangement joins TRBV5-6 to TRBJ2-7; the D is unclear. Germline loops: CDR1 SGHDT, CDR2 YYEEEE. V was trimmed by 4 bases and J by 0 bases, leaving 11 bases between them. The CDR3 spans 14 residues. The CDR3 bases are TGTGCCAGCAGCCCCACTTGGAGCTCCTACGAGCAGTACTTC. Translation: CASSPTWSSYEQYF. The entire variable domain, with the rest obtained from reference TRBV5-6 and TRBJ2-7, is as follows: DAGVTQSPTHLIKTRGQQVTLRCSPKSGHDTVSWYQQALGQGPQFIFQYYEEEERQRGNFPDRFSGHQFPNYSSELNVNALLLGDSALYLCASSPTWSSYEQYFGPGTRLTVT.

The chain uses TRBV5-6 and TRBJ1-5, with TRBD1 matching over 8 bases. The trim removed 1 base at V and 5 bases at J, leaving 5 bases unmatched. Germline-derived CDR1 and CDR2 are SGHDT and YYEEEE. This CDR3 spans 15 amino acids. CDR3 protein: CASSLFQGAHQPQHF. The CDR3 nucleotides are TGTGCCAGCAGCTTGTTCCAGGGGGCCCATCAGCCCCAGCATTTT.

This clonotype was observed a handful of times. J is TRBJ2-7 and V is TRBV7-2; 10 bases are shared with TRBD1. Trimming at V came to 5 bases and at J to 4 bases, leaving 8 bases not matched to a gene. This CDR3 contains 15 residues. The germline V gene has CDR1 SGHTA and CDR2 FQGNSA. CDR3 sequence (DNA): TGTGCCAGCAGCACCCGACAGGGGGCCTATTACGAGCAGTACTTC. Protein: CASSTRQGAYYEQYF. The full variable domain, completed using reference TRBV7-2 and TRBJ2-7, is GAGVSQSPSNKVTEKGKDVELRCDPISGHTALYWYRQSLGQGLEFLIYFQGNSAPDKSGLPSDRFSAERTGGSVSTLTIQRTQQEDSAVYLCASSTRQGAYYEQYFGPGTRLTVT.

V is TRBV4-2 and J is TRBJ2-3; 8 bases line up with TRBD1. Germline CDR1 LGHNA, CDR2 YNFKEQ. Trimming took 9 bases from V and 0 from J; bases not matched to a gene: 5. This CDR3 comprises 14 residues. The CDR3 bases are TGTGCCAGTTCAGGGGGCCTTAGCACAGATACGCAGTATTTT. Protein product: CASSGGLSTDTQYF.